These T cell receptor beta chains were read from a single sample in a study of cytomegalovirus exposure and HLA in healthy donors. Here immunoSEQ multiplex PCR was the method, and the copy in TCRdb shows in-frame clones only, minus some. The data include about 49,000 clones; the top ten clones carry around 12%. Specimen: PBMCs. All receptors derive from a man younger than 30 in good health and CMV-seropositive. The CDR3 runs from the conserved cysteine through the conserved F or W. A D gene is named only where the DNA matches it firmly. Clone size is not always given. Where it is, it says once, few, many or a class for expanded clones.

j_call clone_size cdr3_length d_call v_call cdr3_nt cdr3_aa
TRBJ2-1 NA 15 NA TRBV5-5 TGTGCCAGCAGCCTCCCGACAGGTGGCTACAATGAGCAGTTCTTC CASSLPTGGYNEQFF
TRBJ1-5 NA 14 TRBD1 TRBV19 TGTGCCACCAGAGGGACAGCTAGCAATCAGCCCCAGCATTTT CATRGTASNQPQHF
TRBJ2-7 NA 16 TRBD2 TRBV19 TGTGCCAGTAGTCTCGGACTAGCGGGAGATGCCTACGAGCAGTACTTC CASSLGLAGDAYEQYF
TRBJ1-1 NA 15 NA TRBV12-5 TGTGCTAGTGGCAAGATGACAGGATTGAACACTGAAGCTTTCTTT CASGKMTGLNTEAFF
TRBJ2-7 NA 16 NA TRBV29-1 TGCAGCGTGGGAGGGGGTTGGCGGGCGTCCTCCTACGAGCAGTACTTC CSVGGGWRASSYEQYF
TRBJ1-4 NA 14 NA TRBV6-1 TGTGCCAGTTGGGTCGTAGAGGCTAATGAAAAACTGTTTTTT CASWVVEANEKLFF
TRBJ2-7 NA 12 NA TRBV5-1 TGCGCCAGCAGCTTGGATCCTTCCGAGCAGTACTTC CASSLDPSEQYF
TRBJ2-3 NA 16 TRBD2 TRBV10-3 TGTGCCATCAGATGGGGGACTAGCGGGACTGCAGATACGCAGTATTTT CAIRWGTSGTADTQYF
TRBJ1-1 NA 14 TRBD1 TRBV6-5 TGTGCCAGCAGTGGCGGATACAGGGGGGATGAAGCTTTCTTT CASSGGYRGDEAFF
TRBJ1-4 NA 15 TRBD1 TRBV5-4 TGTGCCAGCAGCTCTGGACAGGGAACTAATGAAAAACTGTTTTTT CASSSGQGTNEKLFF
TRBJ1-1 NA 14 NA TRBV7-9 TGTGCCAGCAGCCTCGGACAGTTGAACACTGAAGCTTTCTTT CASSLGQLNTEAFF
TRBJ2-3 NA 17 TRBD2 TRBV5-3 TGTGCCAGAAGCTTGAACCCAGCGGGGAGCGGAGCAGATACGCAGTATTTT CARSLNPAGSGADTQYF
TRBJ2-2 NA 12 NA TRBV6-5 TGTGCCAGCAGCGGGATCACCGGGGAGCTGTTTTTT CASSGITGELFF
TRBJ2-6 hyperexpanded 14 NA TRBV2 TGTGCCAGGCAGGGTTTCGCTGGGGCCAACGTCCTGACTTTC CARQGFAGANVLTF
TRBJ2-3 NA 13 NA TRBV19 TGTGCCAGTACCCCTCGTCCCACAGATACGCAGTATTTT CASTPRPTDTQYF
TRBJ1-3 NA 13 NA TRBV19 TGTGCCAGTAGGTCCGTAAACGCGAACACCATATATTTT CASRSVNANTIYF
TRBJ2-5 NA 13 NA TRBV19 TGTGCCAGTAGCCCAGGGGTTGGAGAGACCCAGTACTTC CASSPGVGETQYF
TRBJ2-5 NA 12 TRBD1 TRBV6-5 TGTGCCAGCAGACCTACAGGGGGTGAGCAGTACTTC CASRPTGGEQYF
TRBJ2-5 NA 14 TRBD2 TRBV9 TGTGCCAGCAGCCCCGGGGGGATCACGCAGACCCAGTACTTC CASSPGGITQTQYF
TRBJ2-6 NA 19 TRBD2 TRBV7-6 TGTGCCAGCAGCTTAGGAGGGACTAGTGTCCCCTCTGGGGCCAACGTCCTGACTTTC CASSLGGTSVPSGANVLTF
TRBJ1-2 NA 12 NA TRBV6-6 TGTGCCAGCAGTCCCGGACAGTATGGCTACACCTTC CASSPGQYGYTF
TRBJ2-3 NA 16 NA TRBV5-6 TGTGCCAGCAGCCGACCCGAGGGAGACCTCACAGATACGCAGTATTTT CASSRPEGDLTDTQYF
TRBJ2-1 NA 16 TRBD2 TRBV19 TGTGCCAGTAGGCTAGGACTAGCGGGGGGCAGCAATGAGCAGTTCTTC CASRLGLAGGSNEQFF
TRBJ1-2 NA 13 TRBD1 TRBV2 TGTGCCGACCGGGACAGGGGATTAGAGGGCTACACCTTC CADRDRGLEGYTF
TRBJ2-7 NA 14 TRBD1 TRBV28 TGTGCCAGCAGTTTTTCCTGGGACAGTAACGAGCAGTACTTC CASSFSWDSNEQYF
TRBJ2-1 NA 20 TRBD2 TRBV6-1 TGTGCCAGCAGTGAAGGACTAGCGGAAACCCCAAGAGGGCGATACAATGAGCAGTTCTTC CASSEGLAETPRGRYNEQFF
TRBJ1-4 NA 14 TRBD1 TRBV7-8 TGTGCCAGCAGCTGGGGACAGGGATATGAAAAACTGTTTTTT CASSWGQGYEKLFF